Given below is one T cell receptor beta chain in context. Its antigen is still unknown. Some 38,000 productive templates were obtained per sample on average. The repertoire was sequenced with immunoSEQ multiplex PCR; TCRdb's copy has only in-frame clones and lacks some. This repertoire shows 4,000 to 5,000 clones, 82% found once; its top ten account for about 87%. This entry belongs to a study of STAT3 mutations in large granular lymphocyte leukemia. Study context: 40% of treated T-LGLL patients showed hematologic response to immunosuppression. The study, taken as a whole, reports: In several patients, dominant TCR clone burden exceeded STAT3 mutant burden, suggesting STAT3 mutation arose secondarily. Every T-cell large granular lymphocyte leukemia patient had at least one immunodominant TCR beta clonotype. Sampling intervals varied between patients and samples.

With V trimmed by 0 bases and J by 5 bases, 5 bases remained unmatched. CDR3 length equals 15 residues. Germline V gene data show CDR1 as SGHRS and CDR2 as YFSETQ. The chain couples TRBV5-1 to TRBJ1-1, with 9 bases identical to TRBD1. Sequenced: peripheral blood mononuclear cells. This TCR was recovered from a boy younger than 18 with T-cell large granular lymphocyte leukemia. Some clones in this sample may be carry-over from other donors' samples. For the CDR3, the DNA is TGCGCCAGCAGCTTGGGGGACAGGGAAGAGACTGAAGCTTTCTTT. This sequence encodes CASSLGDREETEAFF.